Detailed here is one T cell receptor (beta chain). Its antigen is not known. The entry originates in a study of cytomegalovirus exposure and HLA in healthy donors. General observations from the study: In a later analysis, several top co-occurrence clusters appeared linked to parvovirus B19, influenza, CMV and Epstein-Barr virus. Later on, an analysis tied 15,000 to 20,000 TCR beta sequences to HLA alleles at 0.05 false discovery rate. Trimming of TCR beta V- and J-genes showed a link, identified in a later analysis, to a missense DCLRE1C variant. When a later analysis was performed, an Asian-associated ancestry cluster reportedly had fewer N-insertions than the approximately 690-donor mean.

Germline-derived CDR1 and CDR2 are LNHDA and SQIVND (reference sequence). Trimming cost V 4 bases and J 1 base, with 14 bases left between them. The CDR3 is made up of 17 amino acids. Primers included in the PCR were 60 Vbeta and 13 Jbeta primers. The repertoire was sequenced with immunoSEQ multiplex PCR; TCRdb's copy has only in-frame clones and lacks some. The sample records around 130,000 clones, around 77% being singletons. The specimen sequenced was PBMCs. This clonotype was obtained from a man in his fifties in good health and CMV-seronegative. The chain links TRBV19 to TRBJ2-6, with D unclear. The CDR3 spells CASSKLFRASGANVLTF. The CDR3 bases are TGTGCCAGTAGTAAGTTGTTCCGCGCTTCTGGGGCCAACGTCCTGACTTTC.